This is a list of T cell receptor beta chains from one sample in a study of T cell repertoires in cytomegalovirus infection. The antigens of these receptors remain unknown. Via MiXCR, TCRdb re-called the reads, giving one row per CDR3 protein. Counted here are approximately 73,000 distinct CDR3 sequences, roughly 37% occurring once; the ten biggest clones make up roughly 93%. Source: CD8+ T cells from cultured PBMCs, taken from culture after CMV antigen stimulation. Receptors originate from a human donor in good health (CMV status not recorded). Some clones in this sample may be carry-over from other donors' samples. Each CDR3 is given with its conserved first and last residue. The D gene is left open where the match is weak. Clone size appears in some rows only: once, few, many, or a class for an expanded clone.

clone size	V gene	D gene	J gene	CDR3 DNA	CDR3 protein
few	TRBV27	TRBD1	TRBJ1-2	TGTGCCAGCAGTTCCCTACGACAGGGGGATAGCGGCTACACCTTC	CASSSLRQGDSGYTF
NA	TRBV11-2	NA	TRBJ2-1	TGTGCCAGCAGCCCATCCGGGACCTTCAATGAGCAGTTCTTC	CASSPSGTFNEQFF
few	TRBV6-2/TRBV6-3	TRBD2	TRBJ2-5	TGTGCCAGCAGTTACCCCGAACTAGCGGGGAAGGAGACCCAGTACTTC	CASSYPELAGKETQYF
NA	TRBV20-1	NA	TRBJ1-1	TGCAGTGCTAGAGATTACACTGAAGCTTTCTTT	CSARDYTEAFF
NA	TRBV11-2	TRBD1	TRBJ2-7	TGTGCCAGCAGCTTAAACCCGGGACAGGGTTTCTACGAGCAGTACTTC	CASSLNPGQGFYEQYF
NA	TRBV7-6	NA	TRBJ2-1	TGTGCCAGCAGCCTTTTGGACTACAATGAGCAGTTCTTC	CASSLLDYNEQFF
NA	TRBV6-2/TRBV6-3	TRBD2	TRBJ2-7	TGTGCCAGCAGTTACTCGGGAATCTCGGGGGGACGCCTCTACGAGCAGTACTTC	CASSYSGISGGRLYEQYF
few	TRBV7-8	NA	TRBJ2-5	TGTGCCAGCAGCCCTCCCACTAGGAACCGAGAGACCCAGTACTTC	CASSPPTRNRETQYF
NA	TRBV5-1	NA	TRBJ2-2	TGCGCCAGCAGTCCTCGGGAGATCAACACCGGGGAGCTGTTTTTT	CASSPREINTGELFF
few	TRBV28	NA	TRBJ1-5	TGTGCCAGCAGTTATGACAGTTCATCCGATCAGCCCCAGCATTTT	CASSYDSSSDQPQHF
NA	TRBV27	TRBD2	TRBJ2-2	TGTGCCAGCAGGTGGGCGGGGGGGTTCCCCGGGGAGCTGTTTTTT	CASRWAGGFPGELFF
NA	TRBV6-6	NA	TRBJ2-3	TGTGCCAGCAGTTACGGCGGGGTGAACACAGATACGCAGTATTTT	CASSYGGVNTDTQYF
few	TRBV12-3/TRBV12-4	NA	TRBJ1-2	TGTGCCAGCAGTTTAGGGGTGGGGCCGGGGAGAGGCTACACCTTC	CASSLGVGPGRGYTF
NA	TRBV19	NA	TRBJ1-5	TGTGCCAGTAGTCCCCTCGCAGGGTATAGCAATCAGCCCCAGCATTTT	CASSPLAGYSNQPQHF
NA	TRBV7-9	NA	TRBJ1-1	TGTGCCAGCAGCCCCCCCAATGAGGGTATGAACACTGAAGCTTTCTTT	CASSPPNEGMNTEAFF
many	TRBV10-3	NA	TRBJ1-1	TGTGCCATCAGTGAGTCGTTCCGGACGAGCACTGAAGCTTTCTTT	CAISESFRTSTEAFF
NA	TRBV7-9	NA	TRBJ2-1	TGTGCCAGCAGTTCCACGGACTGGGGCTCCTACAATGAGCAGTTCTTC	CASSSTDWGSYNEQFF
NA	TRBV5-4	NA	TRBJ2-2	TGTGCCAGCAGCTCAGGGTCGACCGGGGAGCTGTTTTTT	CASSSGSTGELFF
NA	TRBV6-1	TRBD1	TRBJ1-1	TGTGCCAGCAGTGAATACCCGACAGGGTTCACTAGTGAAGCTTTCTTT	CASSEYPTGFTSEAFF
once	TRBV2	NA	TRBJ2-5	TGTGCCAGCAGGGGGGTGGGGGCAGCGCGGCTGAATGCTCTGGAGACCCAGTACTTC	CASRGVGAARLNALETQYF
NA	TRBV27	TRBD1	TRBJ1-2	TGTGCCAGCAGTCCAAGAACAACCGAGACAGGGGACTATGGCTACACCTTC	CASSPRTTETGDYGYTF
NA	TRBV11-2	TRBD1	TRBJ2-3	TGTGCCAGCAGCCCGACAGGGTTTTACACAGATACGCAGTATTTT	CASSPTGFYTDTQYF
NA	TRBV5-6	NA	TRBJ2-7	TGTGCCAGCAGCCCCGCGGGCAGGTTCCACGAGCAGTACTTC	CASSPAGRFHEQYF
NA	TRBV7-3	NA	TRBJ2-1	TGTGCCAGCAGCTTAACTTTAGGGGCTGGATTGGATGAGCAGTTCTTC	CASSLTLGAGLDEQFF
few	TRBV7-8	TRBD1	TRBJ1-1	TGTGCCAGCAGCCCCTTGGGACAGTTTGAAGCTTTCTTT	CASSPLGQFEAFF
NA	TRBV7-9	NA	TRBJ2-3	TGTGCCAGCAGCCCCCGCCCAGATACGCAGTATTTT	CASSPRPDTQYF
few	TRBV7-9	NA	TRBJ1-2	TGTGCCAGCAGCTTGCCGGGGGGGGAAGGCATCAACTATGGCTACACCTTC	CASSLPGGEGINYGYTF
NA	TRBV5-4	NA	TRBJ2-7	TGTGCCAGCAGCCCAGGCGCAGGAGCCTACGAGCAGTACTTC	CASSPGAGAYEQYF
NA	TRBV5-6	NA	TRBJ1-2	TGTGCCAGCAGGCGAGGACTGCTAGCTAACTATGGCTACACCTTC	CASRRGLLANYGYTF
NA	TRBV25-1	TRBD2	TRBJ2-7	TGTGCCAGCAGTGAATCGGGCGGGGGTGAAGGCGAGCAGTACTTC	CASSESGGGEGEQYF
many	TRBV6-5	NA	TRBJ2-7	TGTGCCAGCAGTTACCGCGTGGAGGGGGCAGGCGAGCAGTACTTC	CASSYRVEGAGEQYF
few	TRBV24-1	NA	TRBJ1-1	TGTGCCACCCGAGACGGGCCGAACACTGAAGCTTTCTTT	CATRDGPNTEAFF
once	TRBV28	NA	TRBJ2-5	TGTGCCAGCCGCCGTCCCGGTTATCAAGAGACCCAGTACTTC	CASRRPGYQETQYF
NA	TRBV28	NA	TRBJ1-5	TGTGCCAGCAGTTTAACTGGGATCAGCCCCCAGCATTTT	CASSLTGISPQHF
NA	TRBV9	TRBD1	TRBJ1-2	TGTGCCAGCAGCGGAGCGGGCAGGGGGTCCGGTGGCTACACCTTC	CASSGAGRGSGGYTF
NA	TRBV12-3/TRBV12-4	NA	TRBJ1-5	TGTGCCAGCAGTCCGGACAGCTACAATCAGCCCCAGCATTTT	CASSPDSYNQPQHF
NA	TRBV27	TRBD1	TRBJ2-7	TGTGCCAGCACCCTAGGGACAGGGAGCGAGCAGTACTTC	CASTLGTGSEQYF
NA	TRBV11-2	NA	TRBJ1-1	TGTGCCAGCAGCTTCGGGAGGAACACTGAAGCTTTCTTT	CASSFGRNTEAFF
few	TRBV19	TRBD1	TRBJ1-5	TGTGCCAGTAGTTGGGACAGCTGGGGGAATCAGCCCCAGCATTTT	CASSWDSWGNQPQHF
many	TRBV4-3	NA	TRBJ2-1	TGCGCCAGCAGCCAAGACAGAACCTCCTACAATGAGCAGTTCTTC	CASSQDRTSYNEQFF
few	TRBV27	TRBD1	TRBJ1-4	TGTGCCAGCACTCGCAGGGGGCATGAAAAACTGTTTTTT	CASTRRGHEKLFF
NA	TRBV6-1	NA	TRBJ1-1	TGTGCCAGCAGTGAGGAGGCTGGGGGAAACACTGAAGCTTTCTTT	CASSEEAGGNTEAFF
NA	TRBV20-1	NA	TRBJ1-5	TGCAGTGCCGGGGGGCCTAGCAATCAGCCCCAGCATTTT	CSAGGPSNQPQHF
few	TRBV27	TRBD2	TRBJ2-7	TGTGCCAGCAGTTTAGGGACTAGCGGTATAGAGCAGTACTTC	CASSLGTSGIEQYF